This TCR beta chain was sequenced for a study of blood T cell repertoires in COVID-19. There are 14 residues in the CDR3. The V gene lost 5 bases and the J gene lost 2 bases, with 10 bases spanning the gap. The germline gives CDR1 MDHEN, CDR2 SYDVKM. The repertoire was sequenced with immunoSEQ multiplex PCR; TCRdb's copy has only in-frame clones and lacks some. This sample has approximately 140,000 clones, with about 87% found just once. The specimen sequenced was peripheral blood. This sequence joins TRBV28 and TRBJ1-5; D is unclear. This sequence originates from a man at least 80 years old with acute or convalescent COVID-19. The CDR3 region is CASSHQKGNQPQHF. Written as DNA, the CDR3 is TGTGCCAGCAGTCACCAGAAAGGCAATCAGCCCCAGCATTTT. The full variable domain, completed using reference TRBV28 and TRBJ1-5, is DVKVTQSSRYLVKRTGEKVFLECVQDMDHENMFWYRQDPGLGLRLIYFSYDVKMKEKGDIPEGYSVSREKKERFSLILESASTNQTSMYLCASSHQKGNQPQHFGDGTRLSIL.